This is a list of T cell receptor beta chains from one sample in a study of cytomegalovirus exposure and HLA in healthy donors. Clones were read by immunoSEQ multiplex PCR, and TCRdb kept only the in-frame ones, dropping some. The sample lists around 120,000 clones; around 80% were seen once. Sequences were obtained from PBMCs. The source of these receptors is a female donor in good health and CMV-seropositive. The CDR3 runs from the conserved cysteine through the conserved F or W. A D gene is named only where the DNA matches it firmly. Size is omitted from some rows. Given values are once, few, many or a class for expanded clones.

j_call | d_call | clone_size | v_call | cdr3_nt | cdr3_aa
TRBJ2-1 | TRBD2 | . | TRBV4-2 | TGTGCCAGCAGCCAAGATCTCGGTCTAGCGGGGAGGAATGAGCAGTTCTTC | CASSQDLGLAGRNEQFF
TRBJ1-4 | . | . | TRBV15 | TGTGCCACCAGCAGAGACGGCAGGAATGAAAAACTGTTTTTT | CATSRDGRNEKLFF
TRBJ2-7 | TRBD2 | . | TRBV5-1 | TGCGCCAGCACCACCATAGCGGGGTCATACGAGCAGTACTTC | CASTTIAGSYEQYF
TRBJ2-1 | TRBD1 | . | TRBV5-1 | TGCGCCAGCAGTCCCGGGACAGGGCATAAAGATGAGCAGTTCTTC | CASSPGTGHKDEQFF
TRBJ1-1 | . | . | TRBV29-1 | TGCAGCGGTTCATCCTCGTCCTCTATGAACACTGAAGCTTTCTTT | CSGSSSSSMNTEAFF
TRBJ1-4 | . | . | TRBV18 | TGTGCCAGCTCACCGTCCGCGGGGGGTGAAAAACTGTTTTTT | CASSPSAGGEKLFF
TRBJ2-3 | . | . | TRBV10-3 | TGTGCCATCAGTAATCCTAGCGTGACAGATACGCAGTATTTT | CAISNPSVTDTQYF
TRBJ1-5 | . | . | TRBV10-3 | TGTGCCATCAGTCCCGGCTCAGGTAATCAGCCCCAGCATTTT | CAISPGSGNQPQHF
TRBJ1-5 | . | . | TRBV6-5 | TGTGCCAGCCGCCCGACCGGGTACGGTCAGCCCCAGCATTTT | CASRPTGYGQPQHF
TRBJ2-7 | TRBD1 | . | TRBV7-9 | TGTGCCAGCAGCCGTGGACAGGGGAAGTCCCACGAGCAGTACTTC | CASSRGQGKSHEQYF
TRBJ2-7 | . | . | TRBV18 | TGTGCCAGCTCGCCCTCGGAGGGAAGGATCGACGAGCAGTACTTC | CASSPSEGRIDEQYF
TRBJ2-5 | . | . | TRBV7-2 | TGTGCCAGCAGCATGAGGGGGGGGTACCAAGAGACCCAGTACTTC | CASSMRGGYQETQYF
TRBJ2-5 | . | . | TRBV30 | TGTGCCTGCGCCCAGGTAGGAGGGGAGACCCAGTACTTC | CACAQVGGETQYF
TRBJ2-7 | . | . | TRBV15 | TGTGCCACCAGCAGGACCGGGACAAGTTACGAGCAGTACTTC | CATSRTGTSYEQYF
TRBJ1-1 | . | . | TRBV13 | TGTGCCAGTAGCCGCAGGGTTTACCTCACTGAAGCTTTCTTT | CASSRRVYLTEAFF
TRBJ2-3 | . | . | TRBV6-5 | TGTGCCAGCAGCGAAGGGGTCAGGGCAGATACGCAGTATTTT | CASSEGVRADTQYF
TRBJ2-5 | . | . | TRBV29-1 | TGCAGCGCTCACACATCATGGGAGACCCAGTACTTC | CSAHTSWETQYF
TRBJ1-1 | TRBD1 | . | TRBV9 | TGTGCCAGCAGCGTAGTGGGACAGAGAAACGAAGCTTTCTTT | CASSVVGQRNEAFF
TRBJ1-1 | . | . | TRBV27 | TGTGCCAGCAGTTTGGGCCTAAACACTGAAGCTTTCTTT | CASSLGLNTEAFF
TRBJ2-5 | TRBD2 | . | TRBV7-7 | TGTGCCAGCAGCTTAGGTAGTTTAGGGACTAGCTACGAGACCCAGTACTTC | CASSLGSLGTSYETQYF
TRBJ2-3 | . | . | TRBV25-1 | TGTGCCAGCAGTGAATTAGCCGGGTGGGGCACAGATACGCAGTATTTT | CASSELAGWGTDTQYF
TRBJ1-5 | . | few | TRBV2 | TGTGCCAGCAGTGGAGAAGGGGTTCAGCCCCAGCATTTT | CASSGEGVQPQHF
TRBJ2-7 | . | . | TRBV11-2 | TGTGCCAGCAGCTTAGGTGGGGGCCCCTACGAGCAGTACTTC | CASSLGGGPYEQYF
TRBJ2-1 | . | . | TRBV19 | TGTGCCAGTAGTATAGGCAGGGGCAGCTCCTACAATGAGCAGTTCTTC | CASSIGRGSSYNEQFF
TRBJ1-4 | TRBD1 | few | TRBV7-2 | TGTGCCAGCAGTTTAGGCAGGGGGGTAGGTGAAAAACTGTTTTTT | CASSLGRGVGEKLFF
TRBJ1-5 | . | . | TRBV6-1 | TGTGCCAGCAGTGTTGCGTTCAATCAGCCCCAGCATTTT | CASSVAFNQPQHF
TRBJ1-1 | TRBD1 | . | TRBV4-3 | TGCGCCAGCAGCCATACAGGGGGAGGAACTGAAGCTTTCTTT | CASSHTGGGTEAFF
TRBJ2-5 | . | . | TRBV2 | TGTGCCAGCGAGGTGGAGCTCGGAGAGACCCAGTACTTC | CASEVELGETQYF
TRBJ2-1 | TRBD2 | . | TRBV15 | TGTGCCACCAGCAGAGATAGCGGGAGCTACAATGAGCAGTTCTTC | CATSRDSGSYNEQFF
TRBJ1-4 | . | . | TRBV30 | TGTGCCTGGACCGAAACCGCGGTTAATGAAAAACTGTTTTTT | CAWTETAVNEKLFF
TRBJ1-6 | . | . | TRBV4-1 | TGCGCCAGCAGTAACAGGGTCGGGGATTCACCCCTCCACTTT | CASSNRVGDSPLHF
TRBJ1-1 | . | . | TRBV15 | TGTGCCACCAGCAGAGAAACAGGGAGGGTACCTGAAGCTTTCTTT | CATSRETGRVPEAFF
TRBJ1-5 | . | few | TRBV5-5 | TGTGCCAGCAGCTCCAGGGAAAGCAATCAGCCCCAGCATTTT | CASSSRESNQPQHF
TRBJ2-3 | TRBD1 | once | TRBV7-3 | TGTGCCAGCAGCTCGGGGACAGGGGGCGCAGATACGCAGTATTTT | CASSSGTGGADTQYF
TRBJ1-2 | TRBD1 | . | TRBV6-5 | TGTGCCAGCGTCGGGACAGGGGGGAATGGCTACACCTTC | CASVGTGGNGYTF
TRBJ1-6 | TRBD1 | once | TRBV30 | TGTGCCTGGAGCCCCGGGGGACAGGGTTCCTATAATTCACCCCTCCACTTT | CAWSPGGQGSYNSPLHF
TRBJ2-1 | . | . | TRBV27 | TGTGCCAGCAGTTTGGGGCAGGTACAAAGGCAGTTCTTC | CASSLGQVQRQFF
TRBJ2-5 | . | few | TRBV19 | TGTGCCAGTAGTTCCAGCGACCAAGAGACCCAGTACTTC | CASSSSDQETQYF
TRBJ1-5 | . | . | TRBV27 | TGTGCCAGCGCAACTGGAGCCTATCAGCCCCAGCATTTT | CASATGAYQPQHF
TRBJ2-7 | . | . | TRBV19 | TGTGCCAGTAGTACCCAGGGGAGCTCCTACGAGCAGTACTTC | CASSTQGSSYEQYF
TRBJ1-1 | . | . | TRBV10-1 | TGCGCCAGCAGTTCCTCGAGAGGTATCGCTTTCTTT | CASSSSRGIAFF
TRBJ2-5 | . | . | TRBV19 | TGTGCCAGTAGTACCGGGGAGGAGACCCAGTACTTC | CASSTGEETQYF
TRBJ2-7 | TRBD2 | . | TRBV5-1 | TGCGCCAGCAGCTCCGGGACTAGCGGCTACGAGCAGTACTTC | CASSSGTSGYEQYF
TRBJ2-6 | TRBD2 | once | TRBV5-1 | TGCGCCAGCAGCCCTACGGGGGGAGGGTCTGGGGCCAACGTCCTGACTTTC | CASSPTGGGSGANVLTF
TRBJ1-2 | . | . | TRBV5-6 | TGTGCCAGCAGCTTATGGGAGGACTATGGCTACACCTTC | CASSLWEDYGYTF
TRBJ1-2 | TRBD1 | . | TRBV5-1 | TGCGCCAGCAGCCCTGGGACAGGGAGGTATGGCTACACCTTC | CASSPGTGRYGYTF
TRBJ1-1 | . | few | TRBV4-1 | TGCGCCAGCAGCCAAGGGGGCCGTAGGACTGAAGCTTTCTTT | CASSQGGRRTEAFF
TRBJ1-2 | TRBD1 | once | TRBV10-3 | TGTGCCATCAGTCAGGGACAGGAGAGTAACTATGGCTACACCTTC | CAISQGQESNYGYTF
TRBJ2-2 | TRBD2 | . | TRBV7-8 | TGTGCCAGCAGCTTACCTAGCGGAGCGAACACCGGGGAGCTGTTTTTT | CASSLPSGANTGELFF
TRBJ2-1 | TRBD2 | few | TRBV27 | TGTGCCAGCAGTCGGCGGGGGGGCAGGAGAAATGAGCAGTTCTTC | CASSRRGGRRNEQFF
TRBJ1-1 | . | . | TRBV18 | TGTGCCAGCTCAGGGAACAGGGTAATGAACACTGAAGCTTTCTTT | CASSGNRVMNTEAFF
TRBJ1-1 | . | few | TRBV5-4 | TGTGCCAGCAGCTTGGGCCAGGCGAACACTGAAGCTTTCTTT | CASSLGQANTEAFF
TRBJ1-6 | . | . | TRBV7-2 | TGTGCCAGCAGCTTAGGACAGACTTCACCCCTCCACTTT | CASSLGQTSPLHF
TRBJ2-6 | TRBD1 | . | TRBV6-5 | TGTGCCAGCAAGAACCGGGACAGGGGTTTGAGCGTCCTGACTTTC | CASKNRDRGLSVLTF
TRBJ1-4 | . | . | TRBV19 | TGTGCCAGTAGTACCTGGGCAGATGAAAAACTGTTTTTT | CASSTWADEKLFF
TRBJ1-2 | . | few | TRBV7-3 | TGTGCCAGCAGCTCCAAAGGCGGCTATGGCTACACCTTC | CASSSKGGYGYTF
TRBJ2-1 | TRBD1 | . | TRBV29-1 | TGCAGCGTAGGGTCAGGGGGCTACAATGAGCAGTTCTTC | CSVGSGGYNEQFF
TRBJ1-5 | . | . | TRBV2 | TGTGCCAGCAGTGGCTTATCAGGTTCGGCCCAGCATTTT | CASSGLSGSAQHF
TRBJ1-3 | . | . | TRBV28 | TGTGCCAGCATCTTGACAGCGACTAACACCATATATTTT | CASILTATNTIYF